These 22 T cell receptor beta chains were sequenced from one sample in a study of Ad26.COV2.S vaccination and SARS-CoV-2 variants (dated by TCRdb to the early 2020s). What this sample's treatment or condition label stands for: 15 to 20 received Ad26.COV2.S at low or high dose, single or two shots; five or six received placebo; per-sample allocation not given. For vaccine and placebo recipients, repertoires were sequenced using samples collected on day 63 after the first injection. Libraries came from the immunoSEQ multiplex PCR assay. The table comes from immuneACCESS by way of TCRdb, which keeps in-frame sequences with V and J called. Part of the clones is missing from these tables; in studies checked, under half for an unresolved V gene and the rest for unknown reasons. The table for this sample lists about 480,000 clones; around 88% of them were counted only once. In total, the top ten clones hold more than 10% of the sample.

The source was peripheral blood, collected in a trial of Ad26.COV2.S vaccine versus placebo. Receptors originate from a person aged 18 to 65 who received the Ad26.COV2.S COVID-19 vaccine or a placebo.

The rearrangement uses TRBV11-1 and TRBJ2-1; D is undetermined. Germline V CDR1 and CDR2: SGHAT, FQDESV (reference sequence). V gave up 0 bases and J gave up 8 bases, with 11 bases separating them. This CDR3 is 14 amino acids long. This CDR3 is CASSLAAFEYEQFF. CDR3 DNA sequence: TGTGCCAGCAGCTTAGCGGCGTTCGAGTATGAGCAGTTCTTC.

This sequence joins TRBV29-1 and TRBJ2-7; D remains ambiguous. The CDR3 sequence is 13 residues long. Germline V gene sequence: CDR1 SQVTM, CDR2 ANQGSEA. V lost 4 bases and J lost 0, with 10 bases in between. DNA for the CDR3: TGCAGCGTTGTTGCCCTTAACTCCTACGAGCAGTACTTC. Its protein product is CSVVALNSYEQYF.

This sequence joins TRBV9 and TRBJ2-3; D is undetermined. V dropped 3 bases and J dropped 4 bases, with 18 bases sitting between them. In germline, CDR1 is SGDLS, CDR2 YYNGEE. CDR3 size: 16 residues. The CDR3 reads CASSEGIPGGADTQYF. For the CDR3, the DNA is TGTGCCAGCAGCGAAGGGATACCGGGTGGGGCAGATACGCAGTATTTT.

This rearrangement joins TRBV5-1 to TRBJ2-7, with TRBD1 matching over 7 bases. Germline CDR1 and CDR2: SGHRS and YFSETQ. The CDR3 extends over 18 amino acids. V trimming: 1 base; J trimming: 1 base; junction bases outside the gene matches: 14. CDR3 DNA: TGCGCCAGCAGCTTGTCGGGCTTTACAGGGGCCAGATCCTACGAGCAGTACTTC. It codes for CASSLSGFTGARSYEQYF.

The V and J genes are TRBV7-9 and TRBJ1-4; D gene ambiguous. The CDR3 contains 12 residues. Trimming removed 1 base at V and 7 bases at J, with 4 bases between. CDR1 SEHNR and CDR2 FQNEAQ come from the germline V gene (reference sequence). This CDR3 is CASSLVREKLFF. CDR3 sequence (DNA): TGTGCCAGCAGCTTAGTCCGTGAAAAACTGTTTTTT.

The chain is built from TRBV5-5 and TRBJ1-4, with D unresolved. This CDR3 has 14 residues. Germline lookup yields CDR1 SGHKS and CDR2 YYEKEE (reference sequence). The ends were cut back, 4 bases at V and 8 bases at J, with 15 bases in the middle. The CDR3 sequence: CASSPPDLPEKLFF. The CDR3 region has the DNA TGTGCCAGCAGCCCCCCGGACCTGCCCGAAAAACTGTTTTTT.

The table lists this clone with a few counts. The genes are TRBV5-1 and TRBJ2-7, with unresolved D. The CDR3 is made up of 14 amino acids. Germline values: CDR1 SGHRS, CDR2 YFSETQ. Trimming pared 7 bases from V and 12 bases from J, leaving 26 bases between. The CDR3 loop reads CASRISHADSVAYF. CDR3 in DNA: TGCGCCAGCCGAATAAGCCACGCCGACTCCGTGGCGTACTTC.

The chain has TRBV7-9 and TRBJ2-6, with D tentatively TRBD2 (5 bases). There are 15 residues in the CDR3. V was shortened by 6 bases and J by 1 base, with 10 bases between the two germline ends. Germline CDR1 is SEHNR and CDR2 is FQNEAQ (reference sequence). The chain's CDR3 is CASRQTGSGANVLTF. CDR3 in DNA: TGTGCCAGCAGACAAACGGGGTCTGGGGCCAACGTCCTGACTTTC.

This chain joins TRBV12-3 or TRBV12-4 and TRBJ1-2; TRBD1 matches 8 bases. This CDR3 spans 13 amino acids. The V segment lost 6 bases and the J segment 7 bases; nucleotides outside the gene matches: 7. In DNA form, the CDR3 reads TGTGCCAGCAGCCCCGGACAGGGATTTGGCTACACCTTC. It translates to CASSPGQGFGYTF.

A word on this clone: Additional DNA sequences in this sample encode the identical CDR3. The rearrangement links TRBV29-1 to TRBJ2-7, with TRBD1 identical over 7 bases. Germline assignment: CDR1 SQVTM and CDR2 ANQGSEA. V lost 6 bases to trimming and J lost 2 bases; unmatched junction nucleotides: 4. This CDR3 spans 12 amino acids. CDR3 loop: CSVRDSPYEQYF. DNA of the CDR3: TGCAGCGTCCGGGACAGCCCCTACGAGCAGTACTTC.

The chain combines TRBV20-1 with TRBJ1-4; D might be TRBD1 (5 bases). Trimming pared 3 bases from V and 13 bases from J, leaving 15 bases between. The CDR3 consists of 12 residues. Germline values: CDR1 DFQATT, CDR2 SNEGSKA (reference sequence). The chain's CDR3 is CSASRPGLRLFF. The DNA of the CDR3 is TGCAGTGCTAGTAGACCAGGGTTACGACTGTTTTTT.

The gene calls are TRBV10-3 and TRBJ1-5; D not certain. The CDR3 is 16 amino acids. The germline V gene encodes CDR1 ENHRY and CDR2 SYGVKD. V lost 0 bases and J 2 bases, leaving 11 bases between the germline ends. For the CDR3, the DNA is TGTGCCATCAGTGAGTCGATCGGGTCCGGCAATCAGCCCCAGCATTTT. Protein product: CAISESIGSGNQPQHF.

As concerns this clone: One end of the junction varies from germline; a read error may be responsible. The chain couples TRBV6-6 to TRBJ1-2; TRBD1 might be the D (6 bases). CDR1 is MNHNY and CDR2 is SVGAGI in the germline V gene (reference sequence). This CDR3 region has 14 residues. In DNA, the CDR3 is TGTGTCAGCAGCCCCAGGGACACCGCTTGGGGCTACACCTTC. Its translation is CVSSPRDTAWGYTF.

This clone came up a few times. The same CDR3 arises from other DNA sequences in this sample as well. The DNA of the CDR3 is TGTGCCAGCAGCTTAAGGGGGACTGAAGCTTTCTTT. It is translated as CASSLRGTEAFF. The chain employs TRBV7-2 and TRBJ1-1; D perhaps matches TRBD1 (6 bases). Per germline, CDR1 SGHTA and CDR2 FQGNSA. The V end was cut by 2 bases, the J end by 5 bases, with 6 bases between. The CDR3 length is 12 residues.

V and J are TRBV10-3 and TRBJ1-2; D is uncertain. Germline V gives CDR1 ENHRY, CDR2 SYGVKD. This CDR3 has 14 amino acids. Trimming pared 0 bases from V and 3 bases from J, leaving 8 bases between. CDR3 protein: CAISESGRDYGYTF. The CDR3 DNA reads TGTGCCATCAGTGAGTCGGGCAGAGACTATGGCTACACCTTC.

CDR3 sequence: CSVENGLDYEQYF. The CDR3, as DNA: TGCAGCGTTGAGAATGGACTAGATTACGAGCAGTACTTC. The gene calls are TRBV29-1 and TRBJ2-7, with 7 bases matching TRBD2. CDR3 length: 13 residues. J was trimmed by 4 bases and V by 3 bases; bases with no gene match: 6. From germline, CDR1 is SQVTM and CDR2 ANQGSEA.

The chain couples TRBV4-3 to TRBJ1-4, with a weak D call TRBD1 (6 bases). This CDR3 contains 17 residues. Trimming took off 0 bases at V and 4 bases at J, with 15 bases between the two ends. CDR1 and CDR2 from the germline V gene are LGHNA and YSLEER. Written as DNA, the CDR3 is TGCGCCAGCAGCCAAGAAGGGACTGGACAGCTTAATGAAAAACTGTTTTTT. Translated, it gives CASSQEGTGQLNEKLFF.

V and J are TRBV7-3 and TRBJ2-2, with TRBD2 as a possible D gene (6 bases). Germline assignment: CDR1 SGHTA and CDR2 FQGTGA. The length of the CDR3 is 16 residues. V was clipped by 2 bases and J by 3 bases, with 13 bases between them. This CDR3 is CASSLWGGIDTGELFF. The CDR3 coding sequence is TGTGCCAGCAGCTTATGGGGCGGGATCGACACCGGGGAGCTGTTTTTT.

A single count supports this clone. The chain links TRBV7-2 to TRBJ2-1; perhaps TRBD2 as D (5 bases). The germline V and J ends were trimmed by 2 bases and 3 bases, with 11 bases remaining between them. CDR3 length: 15 residues. Germline CDR1 reads SGHTA; CDR2 reads FQGNSA. This CDR3 reads CASSLLGSVYNEQFF. DNA for the CDR3: TGTGCCAGCAGCTTACTCGGTAGCGTCTACAATGAGCAGTTCTTC.

This chain joins TRBV28 and TRBJ1-1; D gene ambiguous. Trimming left V 3 bases short and J 6 bases short, with 14 bases between. This CDR3 has 14 amino acids. Germline V gene sequence: CDR1 MDHEN, CDR2 SYDVKM. The CDR3 loop is CASSFLQRAAEAFF. CDR3 DNA sequence: TGTGCCAGCAGTTTCTTACAGAGGGCGGCTGAAGCTTTCTTT.

This clone is a singleton in its sample. The genes are TRBV9 and TRBJ2-3, with no clear D. Trimming stripped 0 bases from V and 5 bases from J, with 4 bases between. CDR1 SGDLS and CDR2 YYNGEE come from the germline V gene. This CDR3 is built from 12 residues. CDR3 region: CASSVEGDTQYF. DNA of the CDR3: TGTGCCAGCAGCGTAGAGGGAGATACGCAGTATTTT. The variable domain in full, completed from reference TRBV9 and TRBJ2-3, reads DSGVTQTPKHLITATGQRVTLRCSPRSGDLSVYWYQQSLDQGLQFLIQYYNGEERAKGNILERFSAQQFPDLHSELNLSSLELGDSALYFCASSVEGDTQYFGPGTRLTVL.

The chain uses TRBV5-1 and TRBJ2-5; tentatively, D is TRBD2 (6 bases). CDR3 size: 17 residues. Looked up from germline, CDR1 is SGHRS and CDR2 is YFSETQ. Trimming cost V 4 bases and J 5 bases, with 24 bases left between them. In DNA, the CDR3 is TGCGCCAGCAGCCTAGGGGTAGCGGATACTCGGGGGGAGACCCAGTACTTC. Residues: CASSLGVADTRGETQYF.